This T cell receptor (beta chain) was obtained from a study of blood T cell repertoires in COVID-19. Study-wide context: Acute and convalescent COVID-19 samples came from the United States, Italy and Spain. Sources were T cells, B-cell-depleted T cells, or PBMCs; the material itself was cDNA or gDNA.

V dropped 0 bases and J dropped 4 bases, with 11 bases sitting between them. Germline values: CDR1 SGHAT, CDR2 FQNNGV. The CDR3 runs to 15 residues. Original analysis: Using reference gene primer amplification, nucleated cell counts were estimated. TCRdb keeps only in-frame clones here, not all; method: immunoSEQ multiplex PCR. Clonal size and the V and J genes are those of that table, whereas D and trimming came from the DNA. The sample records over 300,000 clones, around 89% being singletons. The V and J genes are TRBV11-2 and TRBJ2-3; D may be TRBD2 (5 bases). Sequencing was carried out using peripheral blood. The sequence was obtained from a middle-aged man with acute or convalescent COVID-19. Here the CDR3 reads CASSLDPGLADTQYF. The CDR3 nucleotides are TGTGCCAGCAGCTTAGACCCAGGACTCGCAGATACGCAGTATTTT.